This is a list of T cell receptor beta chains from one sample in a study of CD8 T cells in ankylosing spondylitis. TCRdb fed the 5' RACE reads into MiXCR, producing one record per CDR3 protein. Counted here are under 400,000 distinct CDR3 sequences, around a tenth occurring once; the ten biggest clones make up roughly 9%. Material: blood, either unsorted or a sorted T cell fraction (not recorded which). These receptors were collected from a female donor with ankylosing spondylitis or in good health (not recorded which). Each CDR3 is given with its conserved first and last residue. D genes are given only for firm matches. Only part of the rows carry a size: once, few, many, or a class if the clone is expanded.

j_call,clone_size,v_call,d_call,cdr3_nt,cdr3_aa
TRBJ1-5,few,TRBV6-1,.,TGTGCCAGCAGTGGCCTTTTTAAGGGGGAGCCCCAGCATTTT,CASSGLFKGEPQHF
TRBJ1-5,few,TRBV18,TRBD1,TGTGCCAGCTCACCACTATCGACAGGGGCCAATCAGCCCCAGCATTTT,CASSPLSTGANQPQHF
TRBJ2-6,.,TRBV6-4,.,TGTGCCAGCAGTCATTCGACTAGTTCGGGGGCCAACGTCCTGACTTTC,CASSHSTSSGANVLTF
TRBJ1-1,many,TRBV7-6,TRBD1,TGTGCCAGCAGCTTAGCCGGGACAGGCACTGAAGCTTTCTTT,CASSLAGTGTEAFF
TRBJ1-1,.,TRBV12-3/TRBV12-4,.,TGTGCCAGCAGTTGGGGGGAGACGAACACTGAAGCTTTCTTT,CASSWGETNTEAFF
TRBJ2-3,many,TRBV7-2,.,TGTGCCAGCAGCTTAAGGGCAGATAGCGCAGATACGCAGTATTTT,CASSLRADSADTQYF
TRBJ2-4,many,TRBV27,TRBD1,TGTGCCAGCAGTCGAGGGGGCCTTGGGGGAAACATTCAGTACTTC,CASSRGGLGGNIQYF
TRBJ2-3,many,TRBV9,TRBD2,TGTGCCAGCAGCGCGGGACTAGCGGGTTACACAGATACGCAGTATTTT,CASSAGLAGYTDTQYF
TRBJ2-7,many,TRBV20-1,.,TGCAGTGCTAGTCCCCCGATTTCCTACGAGCAGTACTTC,CSASPPISYEQYF
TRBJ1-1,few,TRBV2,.,TGTGCCAGCAGCCCTGGTCACGGCGCTGAAGCTTTCTTT,CASSPGHGAEAFF
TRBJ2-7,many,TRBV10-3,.,TGTGCCATCAGTGAACCCATGGGGCCAGGACCCTACGAGCAGTACTTC,CAISEPMGPGPYEQYF
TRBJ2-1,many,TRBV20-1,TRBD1,TGCAGTGCTGAGCCGACAGGGGACAATGAGCAGTTCTTC,CSAEPTGDNEQFF
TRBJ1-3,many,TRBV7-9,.,TGTGCCAGCAGCTGGGACATGTGGGGAACTGGAAACACCATATATTTT,CASSWDMWGTGNTIYF
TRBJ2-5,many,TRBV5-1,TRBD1,TGCGCCAGCAGCTATGAACAGGGGCGACAAGAGACCCAGTACTTC,CASSYEQGRQETQYF
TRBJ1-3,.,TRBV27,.,TGTGCCAGCAGTTCAAGATCGAGGGGAAACATATATTTT,CASSSRSRGNIYF
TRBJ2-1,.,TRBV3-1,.,TGTGCCAGCAGCCAAGGGCCGGGGATTGGAATGAATGAGCAGTTCTTC,CASSQGPGIGMNEQFF
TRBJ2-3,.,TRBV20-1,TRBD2,TGCAGTGTTGTCGCGGGAGGGCCTGGTGATACGCAGTATTTT,CSVVAGGPGDTQYF
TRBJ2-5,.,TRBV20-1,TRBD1,TGCAGTGCTAGAGATGAGGGGGCGCCGGAGACCCAGTACTTC,CSARDEGAPETQYF
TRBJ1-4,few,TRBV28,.,TGTGCCACCGACGCCCCAGGTTATCCAACTAATGAAAAACTGTTTTTT,CATDAPGYPTNEKLFF
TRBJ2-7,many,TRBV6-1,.,TGTGCCAGCACCACGGCCGCTTTGTCCTACGAGCAGTACTTC,CASTTAALSYEQYF
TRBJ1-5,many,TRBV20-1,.,TGCAGTGCTGGCGGGGTCCATCAGCCCCAGCATTTT,CSAGGVHQPQHF
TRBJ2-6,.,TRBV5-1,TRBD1,TGCGCCAGCAGCTTGACCGGGACAGGCCTCTCTGGGGCCAACGTCCTGACTTTC,CASSLTGTGLSGANVLTF
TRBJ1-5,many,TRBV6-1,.,TGTGCCAGCAAGGGAAGCAATCAGCCCCAGCATTTT,CASKGSNQPQHF
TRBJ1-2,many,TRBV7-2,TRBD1,TGTGCCAGCAGCTTGGCAGGGGGCGTTCACTATGGCTACACCTTC,CASSLAGGVHYGYTF
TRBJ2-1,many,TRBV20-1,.,TGCAGTGCTAGGGGGGGTTATGATGAGCAGTTCTTC,CSARGGYDEQFF
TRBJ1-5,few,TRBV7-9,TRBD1,TGTGCCAGCAGCCTCCAGGGGGTCGGCGGCAATCAGCCCCAGCATTTT,CASSLQGVGGNQPQHF
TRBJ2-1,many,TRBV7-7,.,TGTGCTAGCAGCTTACTCCCAGGGGATGAGCAGTTCTTC,CASSLLPGDEQFF
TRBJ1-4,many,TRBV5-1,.,TGCGCCAGCAGCTTCGGAGGGACCCCTAATGAAAAACTGTTTTTT,CASSFGGTPNEKLFF
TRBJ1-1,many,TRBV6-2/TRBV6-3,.,TGTGCCAGCATCGGGGAAGCCATGAACACTGAAGCTTTCTTT,CASIGEAMNTEAFF
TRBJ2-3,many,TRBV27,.,TGTGCCAGCAGCACCACCCCCCTCGGCCGCACAGATACGCAGTATTTT,CASSTTPLGRTDTQYF
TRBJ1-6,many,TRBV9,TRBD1,TGTGCCAGCAGCGCGGGACAGAACTCCTATAATTCACCCCTCCACTTT,CASSAGQNSYNSPLHF
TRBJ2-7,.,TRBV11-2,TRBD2,TGTGCCAGCAGCTCGTCCGGGACTACCTCCTACGAGCAGTACTTC,CASSSSGTTSYEQYF
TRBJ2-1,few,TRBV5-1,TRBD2,TGCGCCAGCAGCTCGGGGGGGACTAAAGGGCTCAATGAGCAGTTCTTC,CASSSGGTKGLNEQFF
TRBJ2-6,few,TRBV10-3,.,TGTGCCACCGCGGACGGCTACTCTGGGGCCAACGTCCTGACTTTC,CATADGYSGANVLTF
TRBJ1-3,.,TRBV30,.,TGTGCCTACCGGGACGCTGGAAACACCATATATTTT,CAYRDAGNTIYF